This T cell receptor beta chain appears in the sequencing data of a study of OX40 agonist ivuxolimab in advanced cancers. Turning to the study itself: A history of anti-PD-1, anti-PD-L1 or anti-CTLA-4 therapy was acceptable, and over 30% had some. Three dose-escalation patients had partial responses: one with hepatocellular carcinoma and two with cutaneous melanoma.

Per the germline V gene, CDR1 is SGHAT and CDR2 is FQNNGV. CDR3 length equals 14 residues. V was trimmed by 3 bases and J by 5 bases, leaving 13 bases between them. Patients with a history of autoimmune disease or on systemic immunosuppression were excluded. Peripheral blood came from all dose cohorts at three timepoints. Profiling relied on immunoSEQ multiplex PCR, and the TCRdb table lists in-frame clones only, not all of them. The data hold over 55,000 clones, with about 80% observed a single time. The chain recombines TRBV11-2 with TRBJ1-1; D is perhaps TRBD1 (5 bases). The sequence came from an adult with an advanced solid tumor such as melanoma, head and neck, liver or kidney cancer. This sample comprised CD4+ or CD8+ T cells sorted from blood, obtained in a trial of the OX40 agonist ivuxolimab. CDR3 coding DNA: TGTGCCAGCAGCTTTTCTAGGGGTAGTACTGAAGCTTTCTTT. Encoded protein: CASSFSRGSTEAFF.